This TCR beta chain derives from a study of blood T cells in healthy people across ages. Study observations and caveats: There was no known CMV status for donors, so expanded clonotype changes were possibly confounded. Leaving the PBMCs unsorted stopped any conclusive comparison of naive versus antigen-experienced cells.

The table lists this clonotype with a count of one. No antigen is known for it. V was pared by 8 bases and J by 4 bases, with 10 bases of the junction left unmatched. Germline V gene data show CDR1 as MNHNS and CDR2 as SASEGT. CDR3 length: 15 residues. Using a J-beta primer mix together with a sample-barcoded 5' primer, a second PCR was run for 7 to 11 cycles. TCRdb used MiXCR to reprocess the 5' RACE reads, holding one entry per CDR3 protein. The sample includes about 680,000 distinct CDR3 sequences, 49% of them seen just once. Every donor gave ten milliliters of peripheral blood. Source material: blood. The TCR originated in an older woman in good health. The chain combines TRBV6-1 with TRBJ2-7; 11 bases fit TRBD2. The CDR3 bases are TGTGCCAGCGGTTTAGCGGGAGGGCCGGTGTACGAGCAGTACTTC. Translated: CASGLAGGPVYEQYF.